This T cell receptor (beta chain) was found in a study of blood T cells in healthy people across ages. Study-level points and caveats: Roughly linear declines in TCR beta diversity per million T cells occurred with age.

In its sample, this clonotype was seen a few times. Antigen unknown. Every donor provided 9.5 to 10 milliliters of peripheral blood. Samples had at least 6.5 million PBMCs isolated from them. A second PCR of roughly 7 to 11 cycles used a sample-barcoded 5' primer and a J-beta primer mix. Sequencing recovered at least 3 million CDR3-containing paired-end reads from each sample. In TCRdb, the 5' RACE reads were re-called with MiXCR into one record per CDR3 protein. The data contain about 750,000 distinct CDR3 sequences, about 53% of them singletons. Deletions cut 3 bases from V and 7 bases from J, with 18 bases between. This CDR3 has 15 amino acids. Germline V CDR1 and CDR2: MDHEN, SYDVKM.

The receptor was isolated from a man aged 80 or over in good health. The specimen sequenced was blood. This chain links TRBV28 with TRBJ1-2; D perhaps matches TRBD1 (5 bases). The CDR3 sequence is CASSFPGPWGAGYTF. CDR3 coding DNA: TGTGCCAGCAGTTTTCCGGGGCCTTGGGGCGCTGGCTACACCTTC.